This T cell receptor (beta chain) was sequenced for a study of blood T cell repertoires in COVID-19. This clone appeared once. The method was immunoSEQ multiplex PCR; TCRdb's version includes in-frame clones alone and lacks a portion of them. In the table there are roughly 140,000 clones, roughly 88% of which are singletons. From germline, CDR1 is LGHDT and CDR2 YNNKEL (reference sequence). CDR3 size: 14 residues. Deletions cut 0 bases from V and 3 bases from J, with 8 bases between. The sample consisted of peripheral blood. J is TRBJ1-2 and V is TRBV3-1 (or the pseudogene TRBV3-2); maybe TRBD1 (5 bases). The TCR comes from a woman between 50 and 59 years old in a cohort sampled during active or convalescent COVID-19. The CDR3 sequence is CASSQEGGDYGYTF. The CDR3 DNA reads TGTGCCAGCAGCCAAGAAGGAGGGGACTATGGCTACACCTTC.